These 15 T cell receptor beta chains came from one sample sequenced in a study of blood T cell repertoires in COVID-19. Assay: immunoSEQ multiplex PCR; the TCRdb copy retains only in-frame clones and omits some. The profile shows 250,000 to 350,000 clones, about 91% of them singletons. Sequencing was done on a sample of peripheral blood. These receptors all come from a woman in her twenties or thirties who had recovered from COVID-19.

This rearrangement joins TRBV5-1 to TRBJ1-1; maybe TRBD1 (5 bases). The ends were cut back, 4 bases at V and 2 bases at J, with 12 bases in the middle. This CDR3 contains 14 residues. Germline lookup yields CDR1 SGHRS and CDR2 YFSETQ. Here the CDR3 reads CASSLDGGNTEAFF. DNA of the CDR3: TGCGCCAGCAGCCTGGACGGGGGAAACACTGAAGCTTTCTTT.

This chain joins TRBV12-3 or TRBV12-4 and TRBJ1-1; perhaps TRBD1 as D (6 bases). The CDR3 contains 13 residues. V lost 6 bases and J 4 bases, leaving 12 bases between the germline ends. CDR3 sequence reads: CASRGGAVTEAFF. CDR3 in DNA: TGTGCCAGCAGGGGGGGGGCGGTCACTGAAGCTTTCTTT.

The rearrangement joins TRBV28 to TRBJ1-5; D unclear. The CDR3 has 12 residues. Between the trimmed V and J ends, which lost 2 bases and 7 bases, there was a span of 6 bases. CDR1 and CDR2 (germline): MDHEN, SYDVKM. Here the CDR3 reads CASSLREQPQHF. The DNA of the CDR3 is TGTGCCAGCAGTTTAAGGGAGCAGCCCCAGCATTTT.

This chain connects TRBV19 to TRBJ1-5; D perhaps matches TRBD1 (5 bases). CDR3 length: 17 amino acids. CDR1 is LNHDA and CDR2 is SQIVND in the germline V gene (reference sequence). V lost 0 bases, J lost 4 bases, and 16 bases lay in between. CDR3 sequence (DNA): TGTGCCAGTAGTATAGATGGGAGGGGAGGTTTTAATCAGCCCCAGCATTTT. Translating gives CASSIDGRGGFNQPQHF. The full variable domain, completed using reference TRBV19 and TRBJ1-5, is DGGITQSPKYLFRKEGQNVTLSCEQNLNHDAMYWYRQDPGQGLRLIYYSQIVNDFQKGDIAEGYSVSREKKESFPLTVTSAQKNPTAFYLCASSIDGRGGFNQPQHFGDGTRLSIL.

The chain couples TRBV10-3 to TRBJ1-1, with a tentative D call TRBD1 (6 bases). Per germline, CDR1 ENHRY and CDR2 SYGVKD. CDR3 length: 15 residues. Trimming stripped 8 bases from V and 2 bases from J, with 18 bases between. CDR3 DNA: TGTGCCATCCGGAACAACAGGGATGGAAACACTGAAGCTTTCTTT. Protein sequence: CAIRNNRDGNTEAFF.

This chain uses TRBV7-2 with TRBJ1-5; D call uncertain. The CDR3 has 13 residues. V shed 0 bases and J shed 7 bases, with 7 bases lying between them. The germline V gene encodes CDR1 SGHTA and CDR2 FQGNSA. The CDR3 bases are TGTGCCAGCAGCTTAGCTTTGGAGCAGCCCCAGCATTTT. Amino acid sequence: CASSLALEQPQHF.

This clone was counted a few times. V gene TRBV5-1 combines with J gene TRBJ1-6, with unresolved D. The length of the CDR3 is 15 residues. Per the germline V gene, CDR1 is SGHRS and CDR2 is YFSETQ. V gave up 1 base and J gave up 5 bases, with 10 bases separating them. The CDR3 reads CASSLRGDDNSPLHF. In DNA, the CDR3 is TGCGCCAGCAGCTTGAGAGGAGATGATAATTCACCCCTCCACTTT.

The sample holds a few counts of this clone. The genes are TRBV6-1 and TRBJ2-2, with D hard to call. The germline V gene has CDR1 MNHNS and CDR2 SASEGT. V was pared by 3 bases and J by 5 bases, with 7 bases between. The CDR3 is 13 amino acids. CDR3 sequence (DNA): TGTGCCAGCAGTGATTGGCAGACCGGGGAGCTGTTTTTT. Its protein is CASSDWQTGELFF.

V gene TRBV5-1 combines with J gene TRBJ2-6; tentatively, D is TRBD1 (6 bases). V was clipped by 4 bases and J by 2 bases, with 10 bases between them. Germline CDR1 SGHRS, CDR2 YFSETQ. The CDR3 sequence is 15 residues long. CDR3 nucleotides: TGCGCCAGCAGCCAAACAGGGCCTGGGGCCAACGTCCTGACTTTC. Translated, it gives CASSQTGPGANVLTF. Full variable domain (rest looked up from reference TRBV5-1 and TRBJ2-6): KAGVTQTPRYLIKTRGQQVTLSCSPISGHRSVSWYQQTPGQGLQFLFEYFSETQRNKGNFPGRFSGRQFSNSRSEMNVSTLELGDSALYLCASSQTGPGANVLTFGAGSRLTVL.

The J gene is TRBJ1-1, the V gene TRBV27, with D perhaps TRBD1 (5 bases). The length of the CDR3 is 15 residues. Germline loops: CDR1 MNHEY, CDR2 SMNVEV (reference sequence). The V end was cut by 3 bases, the J end by 1 base, with 12 bases between. The CDR3 reads CASSLQGGSNTEAFF. The CDR3 DNA follows: TGTGCCAGCAGTTTGCAGGGCGGTTCGAACACTGAAGCTTTCTTT.

The chain has TRBV14 and TRBJ2-5, with TRBD2 as a possible D gene (5 bases). Germline V CDR1 and CDR2: SGHDN, FVKESK. The V end lost 4 bases, the J end lost 7 bases, and 10 bases lay between the germline ends. The CDR3 is 12 residues long. The CDR3 nucleotides are TGTGCCAGCAGCCGGGATCGGGGGACCCAGTACTTC. Translating gives CASSRDRGTQYF.

The genes are TRBV3-1 (or the pseudogene TRBV3-2) and TRBJ2-3; 8 nucleotides match TRBD1. The CDR3 loop spans 18 amino acids. V lost 6 bases, J lost 3 bases, and 17 bases stayed unmatched. CDR1 and CDR2 from the germline V gene are LGHDT and YNNKEL (reference sequence). CDR3 bases: TGTGCCAGCAGTCGAGCCGGAGTCAGGGGGCGGGGAACAGATACGCAGTATTTT. It is translated as CASSRAGVRGRGTDTQYF.

This clone occurred once. The chain links TRBV9 to TRBJ1-4; 7 bases line up with TRBD1. CDR1 is SGDLS, CDR2 YYNGEE, per germline. V lost 2 bases to trimming and J lost 8 bases; unmatched junction nucleotides: 9. This CDR3 is 15 amino acids long. The DNA for the CDR3 is TGTGCCAGCAGCGTGGATGACAGGGTCGTCGAAAAACTGTTTTTT. It encodes CASSVDDRVVEKLFF.

The chain couples TRBV7-2 to TRBJ2-2; 10 bases agree with TRBD2. After removal of 6 bases from V and 1 base from J, the junction contained 8 bases not matched to a gene. This CDR3 has 17 residues. Germline V gene sequence: CDR1 SGHTA, CDR2 FQGNSA. CDR3 in DNA: TGTGCCAGCAGTCCTAGGGCTAGCGGGGGGAACACCGGGGAGCTGTTTTTT. This encodes CASSPRASGGNTGELFF.

This clone was picked up a small number of times. The CDR3 bases are TGTGCCAGCCTGGCCTCGAACACCGGGGAGCTGTTTTTT. This codes for CASLASNTGELFF. The chain has TRBV19 and TRBJ2-2; D unresolved. V shed 9 bases and J shed 0 bases, with 8 bases lying between them. Germline V gene sequence: CDR1 LNHDA, CDR2 SQIVND (reference sequence). CDR3 length: 13 amino acids.